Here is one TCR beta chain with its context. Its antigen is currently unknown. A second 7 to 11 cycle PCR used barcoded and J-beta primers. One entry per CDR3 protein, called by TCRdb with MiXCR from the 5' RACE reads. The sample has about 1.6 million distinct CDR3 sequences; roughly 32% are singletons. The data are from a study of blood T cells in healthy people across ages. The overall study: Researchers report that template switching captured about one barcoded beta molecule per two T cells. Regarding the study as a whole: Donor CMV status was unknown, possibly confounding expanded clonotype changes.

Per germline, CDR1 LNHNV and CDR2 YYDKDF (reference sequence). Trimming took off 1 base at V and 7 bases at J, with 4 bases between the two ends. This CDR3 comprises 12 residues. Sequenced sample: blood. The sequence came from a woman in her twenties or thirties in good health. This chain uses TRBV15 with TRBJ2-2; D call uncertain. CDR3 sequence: CATSRGNGELFF. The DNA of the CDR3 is TGTGCCACCAGCAGAGGGAACGGGGAGCTGTTTTTT. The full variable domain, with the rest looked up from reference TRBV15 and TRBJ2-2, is DAMVIQNPRYQVTQFGKPVTLSCSQTLNHNVMYWYQQKSSQAPKLLFHYYDKDFNNEADTPDNFQSRRPNTSFCFLDIRSPGLGDTAMYLCATSRGNGELFFGEGSRLTVL.